This T cell receptor beta chain was observed in a study of CD8 T cells in ankylosing spondylitis. Study-wide results and caveats: There were earlier reports of some motif variants in reactive arthritis synovial fluid and blood.

The sample holds a few counts of this clonotype. Its antigen is undetermined. Trimming took off 4 bases at V and 5 bases at J, with 12 bases between the two ends. Germline V CDR1 and CDR2: SQVTM, ANQGSEA. This CDR3 spans 12 amino acids. Making the TCR beta libraries involved quantitative 5'-RACE with molecular barcodes. TCRdb independently ran MiXCR on the 5' RACE reads; one entry per CDR3 protein. Among 380,000 or so distinct CDR3 sequences listed, 20% were seen once. The sample consisted of blood, either unsorted or a sorted T cell fraction (not recorded which). The gene calls are TRBV29-1 and TRBJ2-7; no definite D call. This receptor was identified in a male donor with ankylosing spondylitis or in good health (not recorded which). The CDR3 region has the DNA TGCAGCGTTGTATCTGGGGATAACGAGCAGTACTTC. Its translation: CSVVSGDNEQYF.